This T cell receptor beta chain stems from a study of CD8 T cells in Susac syndrome. Random hexamers were used to reverse transcribe the RNA input (roughly 0.5 to 1 ug). The method of amplification for TCR beta CDR3 was immunoSEQ multiplex PCR, covering 54 Vbeta and 13 Jbeta. TCRdb re-analysed the immunoSEQ multiplex PCR reads in MiXCR, keeping a single row per CDR3 protein. Here the sample spans 120,000 to 150,000 distinct CDR3 sequences, approximately 95% being singletons. Germline CDR1 reads SGDLS; CDR2 reads YYNGEE. J lost 7 bases, V lost 5 bases, and 10 bases had no gene match. The CDR3 contains 14 residues. CD8+ and CD4+ blood T cells underwent TCR beta sequencing. Purification of the CD8+ and CD4+ T cells relied on negative isolation, and TEMRA cells underwent FACS enrichment.

The chain employs TRBV9 and TRBJ2-7; 9 bases are a match to TRBD1. Material for sequencing was CD4+ T cells from PBMCs. This receptor was obtained from a human donor with multiple sclerosis. CDR3 coding DNA: TGTGCCAGCAGTACCGGGACAGGGTTTTGGGAGCAGTACTTC. Translated, it gives CASSTGTGFWEQYF. Drawing the rest from reference TRBV9 and TRBJ2-7, the complete variable domain is DSGVTQTPKHLITATGQRVTLRCSPRSGDLSVYWYQQSLDQGLQFLIQYYNGEERAKGNILERFSAQQFPDLHSELNLSSLELGDSALYFCASSTGTGFWEQYFGPGTRLTVT.